This TCR beta chain derives from a study of cytotoxic CD8 clonotypes in ibrutinib-treated CLL. Overall study context: Results showed around 24 partial and 2 complete responses; following median roughly 70 months, around 15 remained remitted, approximately 12 advanced. A mean of around 270,000 productive templates and tens of thousands of productive rearrangements was obtained per sample.

Study-wide findings and caveats: Patients had baseline clonality above age-matched healthy donors, and this clonality moved with circulating CD8+ T-cell counts.

The sample holds a few counts of this clone. No antigen is known for it. CDR1 is SGDLS, CDR2 YYNGEE, per germline. Trimming cost V 1 base and J 7 bases, with 8 bases left between them. There are 13 residues in the CDR3. Repertoires were generated with immunoSEQ multiplex PCR, while TCRdb's copy carries only in-frame clones and drops some. This sample carries over 100,000 clones, about 58% of them seen once, and the ten largest clones take approximately 35%. The gene calls are TRBV9 and TRBJ2-2; D unclear. The receptor was isolated from a human donor with chronic lymphocytic leukemia. The sequencing here drew on PBMCs, taken after 24 months of ibrutinib treatment. The CDR3 bases are TGTGCCAGCAGCGTACCTGGGGTCGGGGAGCTGTTTTTT. This translates into CASSVPGVGELFF.